This entry lists 20 T cell receptor beta chains sequenced from one sample in a study of cytotoxic CD8 clonotypes in ibrutinib-treated CLL. Clones were sequenced by immunoSEQ multiplex PCR, and TCRdb holds only the in-frame ones, with some missing. The table records more than 200,000 clones, around three quarters of them present only once. The sample was PBMCs, taken after 24 months of ibrutinib treatment. These receptors all come from a human donor with chronic lymphocytic leukemia.

The genes are TRBV7-9 and TRBJ2-5; D remains ambiguous. CDR3 length: 12 residues. V lost 5 bases and J 6 bases, leaving 10 bases between the germline ends. CDR1 is SEHNR and CDR2 is FQNEAQ in the germline V gene (reference sequence). Here the CDR3 reads CASSPQSKTQYF. The CDR3, as DNA: TGTGCCAGCAGCCCGCAAAGTAAGACCCAGTACTTC.

On this clone itself: In the same sample, other DNA sequences code for this CDR3. The CDR3 spells CSASPGTGYTF. The CDR3 region has the DNA TGCAGTGCTAGTCCCGGAACGGGCTACACCTTC. The chain recombines TRBV20-1 with TRBJ1-2; D is uncertain. Germline loops: CDR1 DFQATT, CDR2 SNEGSKA (reference sequence). Trimming shortened V by 3 bases and J by 8 bases, and 10 bases separated the two germline ends. The CDR3 sequence is 11 residues long.

This clone was observed many times. This chain's CDR3 is CASSQGRRPLNTGELFF. The CDR3 DNA follows: TGTGCCAGCAGCCAGGGGAGAAGGCCGCTTAACACCGGGGAGCTGTTTTTT. The J gene is TRBJ2-2, the V gene TRBV5-4, with D perhaps matching TRBD1 (6 bases). In germline, CDR1 is SGHNT, CDR2 YYREEE (reference sequence). V shed 4 bases and J shed 2 bases, with 18 bases lying between them. This CDR3 has 17 residues.

The V call is TRBV28, the J call TRBJ2-3; a possible D gene is TRBD2 (6 bases). The CDR3 has 16 amino acids. Germline values: CDR1 MDHEN, CDR2 SYDVKM. The V end was cut by 8 bases, the J end by 0 bases, with 18 bases between. CDR3 residues: CASAIYGGISTDTQYF. The DNA for the CDR3 is TGTGCCAGCGCCATTTATGGGGGGATTAGCACAGATACGCAGTATTTT.

J is TRBJ1-5 and V is TRBV7-2; D gene ambiguous. Looked up from germline, CDR1 is SGHTA and CDR2 is FQGNSA. The CDR3 is made up of 15 amino acids. Trimming took off 0 bases at V and 3 bases at J, with 9 bases between the two ends. The CDR3 region has the DNA TGTGCCAGCAGCTTAGCGCCAGGACTCAATCAGCCCCAGCATTTT. This codes for CASSLAPGLNQPQHF.

This clone has a handful of counts. J is TRBJ1-2 and V is TRBV15; D is unresolved. V lost 0 bases and J lost 8, with 7 bases in between. This CDR3 contains 12 residues. Germline values: CDR1 LNHNV, CDR2 YYDKDF (reference sequence). CDR3 sequence: CATSRDRWGYTF. As DNA, the CDR3 is TGTGCCACCAGCAGAGATCGATGGGGCTACACCTTC.

V usage is TRBV11-2 and J usage is TRBJ2-5, with D hard to call. The germline CDR1 and CDR2 sequences are SGHAT and FQNNGV. The V and J ends lost 1 base and 3 bases respectively, with 6 bases between them. The CDR3 consists of 13 residues. DNA of the CDR3: TGTGCCAGCAGCTTAGGTGGGAAAGAGACCCAGTACTTC. This gives the protein CASSLGGKETQYF.

The chain links TRBV9 to TRBJ2-7; 7 positions agree with TRBD1. The DNA end is more similar to TRBJ2-1, so the J call may be wrong. Per the germline V gene, CDR1 is SGDLS and CDR2 is YYNGEE. This CDR3 contains 14 residues. CDR3 protein: CASSLWTGGNEQFF. In DNA, the CDR3 is TGTGCCAGCAGCCTGTGGACAGGAGGCAATGAGCAGTTCTTC.

A note on this clone: No conserved phenylalanine or tryptophan is present at the end of the CDR3, so a read error is the likely explanation. Because the CDR3's place on the DNA is in doubt, the DNA is left out and the CDR3 is given as listed by TCRdb. The chain joins TRBV5-8 to TRBJ2-7; the table's D call, TRBD1, has no DNA check behind it. Germline CDR1 and CDR2: SGHTS and YDEGEE. The CDR3 sequence runs 11 residues, both termini included. This CDR3 is CASSPLTGVLS.

The J gene is TRBJ2-6, the V gene TRBV6-6, with D tentatively TRBD1 (5 bases). This CDR3 region has 15 residues. The germline CDR1 and CDR2 sequences are MNHNY and SVGAGI (reference sequence). V dropped 2 bases and J dropped 4 bases, with 9 bases sitting between them. CDR3 protein: CASSYGAAGANVLTF. The CDR3 coding sequence is TGTGCCAGCAGTTACGGGGCTGCGGGGGCCAACGTCCTGACTTTC.

This rearrangement joins TRBV7-9 to TRBJ2-5, with D uncertain. The CDR3 totals 14 residues. CDR1 is SEHNR and CDR2 is FQNEAQ in the germline V gene (reference sequence). V lost 6 bases and J 4 bases, leaving 15 bases between the germline ends. CDR3 sequence: CASRPDLEGETQYF. CDR3 DNA: TGTGCCAGCAGACCGGACCTCGAAGGAGAGACCCAGTACTTC.

The chain joins TRBV25-1 to TRBJ2-5; possibly TRBD1 for D (5 bases). Trimming cost V 8 bases and J 7 bases, with 17 bases left between them. The CDR3 runs to 13 residues. The germline gives CDR1 MGHDK, CDR2 SYGVNS. The CDR3 bases are TGTGCCAGCCAGGGTTACCCTTTCCCGACCCAGTACTTC. It is translated as CASQGYPFPTQYF.

The rearrangement joins TRBV13 to TRBJ2-1; 9 bases map to TRBD1. The V segment lost 3 bases and the J segment 8 bases; nucleotides outside the gene matches: 5. This CDR3 region has 14 residues. Germline CDR1 and CDR2: PRHDT and FYEKMQ (reference sequence). DNA of the CDR3: TGTGCCAGCAGCTTTGGGACAGGGTATTATGAGCAGTTCTTC. Residues: CASSFGTGYYEQFF.

The chain uses TRBV15 and TRBJ2-1; 7 bases align to TRBD2. CDR3 length equals 14 residues. Germline values: CDR1 LNHNV, CDR2 YYDKDF (reference sequence). Trimming cost V 3 bases and J 8 bases; bases outside gene matches: 7. The CDR3 loop is CATSSGLVFDEQFF. CDR3 sequence (DNA): TGTGCCACCAGCAGCGGACTAGTATTCGATGAGCAGTTCTTC.

The V and J genes are TRBV6-6 and TRBJ1-1, with unresolved D. V was trimmed by 6 bases and J by 2 bases, leaving 13 bases between them. The CDR3 is made up of 14 amino acids. In germline, CDR1 is MNHNY, CDR2 SVGAGI (reference sequence). The CDR3 coding sequence is TGTGCCAGCAGAGTCATTTCAGTAAACACTGAAGCTTTCTTT. Translated: CASRVISVNTEAFF.

V is TRBV7-8 and J is TRBJ2-5; TRBD2 aligns across 12 bases. Germline CDR1 and CDR2: SGHVS and FQNEAQ. The CDR3 totals 16 residues. V trimming: 5 bases; J trimming: 2 bases; junction bases outside the gene matches: 6. CDR3 DNA: TGTGCCAGCAGCCCCCTACTAGCGGGAGGACAAGAGACCCAGTACTTC. Translating gives CASSPLLAGGQETQYF.

This chain uses TRBV2 with TRBJ2-7, with 7 bases that match TRBD1. The CDR3 has 13 amino acids. Germline-derived CDR1 and CDR2 are SNHLY and FYNNEI. V shed 4 bases and J 5 bases; nucleotides not matched to a gene: 5. CDR3: CASSGQDRHEQYF. DNA of the CDR3: TGTGCCAGCAGTGGACAGGACAGGCACGAGCAGTACTTC. The complete variable domain, with remaining parts taken from reference TRBV2 and TRBJ2-7, reads EPEVTQTPSHQVTQMGQEVILRCVPISNHLYFYWYRQILGQKVEFLVSFYNNEISEKSEIFDDQFSVERPDGSNFTLKIRSTKLEDSAMYFCASSGQDRHEQYFGPGTRLTVT.

This chain joins TRBV19 and TRBJ2-7; D may be TRBD1 (5 bases). The CDR3 is 14 amino acids. Trimming shortened V by 4 bases and J by 5 bases, and 15 bases separated the two germline ends. Germline CDR1 reads LNHDA; CDR2 reads SQIVND (reference sequence). The CDR3 nucleotides read TGTGCCAGTAGTAAGGCAGGGTGGATCAACGAGCAGTACTTC. Its translation is CASSKAGWINEQYF.

V is TRBV6-1 and J is TRBJ1-5; 8 nucleotides line up with TRBD1. The length of the CDR3 is 14 residues. Trimming cost V 5 bases and J 6 bases; bases outside gene matches: 6. Germline V gene data show CDR1 as MNHNS and CDR2 as SASEGT. Here the CDR3 DNA reads TGTGCCAGCAGTCCCGGACAGGGACGTCAGCCCCAGCATTTT. It specifies CASSPGQGRQPQHF.

This clone has more than one count but fewer than ten. Other DNA sequences in the same sample also yield this CDR3. J is TRBJ2-3 and V is TRBV9; the D is unclear. Trimming removed 0 bases from V and 0 bases from J, with 5 bases in between. This CDR3 has 14 amino acids. Germline CDR1 SGDLS, CDR2 YYNGEE. CDR3 in DNA: TGTGCCAGCAGCGTAGCCCAGAGCACAGATACGCAGTATTTT. As protein: CASSVAQSTDTQYF.